The source of this T cell receptor beta chain is a study of cytomegalovirus exposure and HLA in healthy donors. Findings and limits, study-wide: Later analysis indicated greater clonal expansion among HLA-associated TCR beta chains than among equally common other chains.

The PCR had 60 Vbeta and 13 Jbeta primers. The table came from immunoSEQ multiplex PCR; TCRdb's copy has only in-frame clones and leaves some out. The table shows about 190,000 clones, with around 77% occurring only once. To note about this clone: The antigen remains unidentified.

This TCR was recovered from a woman younger than 30 in good health and CMV-seronegative. Sequencing was carried out using PBMCs.

The CDR3 nucleotides read TGTGCCAGTAACGCGGGGTTAGACACCGGGGAGCTGTTTTTT. Translated, it gives CASNAGLDTGELFF. This chain joins TRBV19 and TRBJ2-2, with D maybe TRBD2 (6 bases). V was trimmed by 7 bases and J by 3 bases, leaving 12 bases between them. Germline V gene sequence: CDR1 LNHDA, CDR2 SQIVND (reference sequence). The CDR3 covers 14 residues.